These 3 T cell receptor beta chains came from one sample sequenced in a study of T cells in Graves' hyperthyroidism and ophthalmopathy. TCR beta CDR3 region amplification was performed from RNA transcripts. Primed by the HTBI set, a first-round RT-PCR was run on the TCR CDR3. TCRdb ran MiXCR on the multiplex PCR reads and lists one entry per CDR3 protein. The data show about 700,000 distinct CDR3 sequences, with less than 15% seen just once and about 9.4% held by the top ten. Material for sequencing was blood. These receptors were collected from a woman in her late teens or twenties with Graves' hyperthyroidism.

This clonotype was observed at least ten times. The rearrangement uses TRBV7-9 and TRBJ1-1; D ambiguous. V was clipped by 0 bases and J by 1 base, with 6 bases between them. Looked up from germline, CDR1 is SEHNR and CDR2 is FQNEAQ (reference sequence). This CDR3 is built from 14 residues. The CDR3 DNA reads TGTGCCAGCAGCTTAGCGAAGGGGAACACTGAAGCTTTCTTT. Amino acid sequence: CASSLAKGNTEAFF. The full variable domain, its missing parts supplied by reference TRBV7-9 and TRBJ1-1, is DTGVSQNPRHKITKRGQNVTFRCDPISEHNRLYWYRQTLGQGPEFLTYFQNEAQLEKSRLLSDRFSAERPKGSFSTLEIQRTEQGDSAMYLCASSLAKGNTEAFFGQGTRLTVV.

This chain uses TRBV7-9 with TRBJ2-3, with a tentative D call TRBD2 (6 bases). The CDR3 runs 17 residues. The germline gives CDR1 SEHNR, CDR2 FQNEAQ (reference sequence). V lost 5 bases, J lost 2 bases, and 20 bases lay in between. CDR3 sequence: CASSPIASGLITDTQYF. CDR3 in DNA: TGTGCCAGCAGCCCCATCGCCAGCGGGTTAATCACAGATACGCAGTATTTT.

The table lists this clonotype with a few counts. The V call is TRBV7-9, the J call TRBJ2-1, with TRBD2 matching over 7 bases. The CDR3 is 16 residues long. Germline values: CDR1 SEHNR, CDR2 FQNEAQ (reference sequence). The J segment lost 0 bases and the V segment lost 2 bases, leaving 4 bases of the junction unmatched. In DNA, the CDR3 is TGTGCCAGCAGCTTAATTGGCGGGAGCTCCTACAATGAGCAGTTCTTC. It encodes CASSLIGGSSYNEQFF.